These 19 T cell receptor beta chains originate from one sample sequenced in a study of blood T cell repertoires in COVID-19. The table came from immunoSEQ multiplex PCR; TCRdb's copy has only in-frame clones and leaves some out. Counted here are 200,000 to 250,000 clones, 75% to 90% occurring once; the ten biggest clones make up about 4%. Sequenced material: PBMCs or T cells enriched from blood (not recorded which). These receptors were obtained from a woman in her 40s with acute COVID-19.

This clone was counted a single time. The CDR3 loop is CASSGSHMNTGELFF. Here the CDR3 DNA reads TGTGCCAGCAGTGGATCCCACATGAACACCGGGGAGCTGTTTTTT. The V gene is TRBV2, the J gene TRBJ2-2; D not resolved. Deletions cut 4 bases from V and 1 base from J, with 10 bases between. This CDR3 spans 15 amino acids. From germline, CDR1 is SNHLY and CDR2 FYNNEI. The full variable domain, in which reference TRBV2 and TRBJ2-2 provide the parts outside the CDR3, is EPEVTQTPSHQVTQMGQEVILRCVPISNHLYFYWYRQILGQKVEFLVSFYNNEISEKSEIFDDQFSVERPDGSNFTLKIRSTKLEDSAMYFCASSGSHMNTGELFFGEGSRLTVL.

The chain is built from TRBV11-2 and TRBJ2-6; perhaps TRBD1 as D (5 bases). The germline gives CDR1 SGHAT, CDR2 FQNNGV. V was cut by 5 bases and J by 2 bases, with 16 bases left in between. This CDR3 has 17 residues. This CDR3 reads CASSLSSQGTGANVLTF. CDR3 nucleotide sequence: TGTGCCAGCAGCCTAAGCTCCCAGGGTACTGGGGCCAACGTCCTGACTTTC.

The table lists this clone with a few counts. The gene calls are TRBV9 and TRBJ1-3, with 7 bases identical to TRBD1. CDR3 size: 14 residues. Germline CDR1 reads SGDLS; CDR2 reads YYNGEE. V lost 0 bases and J lost 6; bases outside the gene matches: 3. The CDR3: CASSVDGTVNTIYF. The DNA of the CDR3 is TGTGCCAGCAGCGTAGATGGGACAGTAAACACCATATATTTT.

J is TRBJ1-2 and V is TRBV9; D not resolved. The CDR3 is made up of 15 amino acids. V lost 3 bases to trimming and J lost 4 bases, with 16 bases between them. The germline gives CDR1 SGDLS, CDR2 YYNGEE. This CDR3 reads CASSGPRVRGYGYTF. The CDR3 bases are TGTGCCAGCAGCGGGCCCCGGGTACGGGGCTATGGCTACACCTTC.

The V and J genes are TRBV2 and TRBJ1-2; no firm D call. The V end lost 5 bases, the J end lost 4 bases, and 14 bases lay between the germline ends. The CDR3 covers 14 residues. Germline assignment: CDR1 SNHLY and CDR2 FYNNEI. CDR3 DNA sequence: TGTGCCAGCAGTCCCCCCGGTTACGGCTATGGCTACACCTTC. Translation gives CASSPPGYGYGYTF.

This clone showed up just once. This rearrangement joins TRBV3-1 (or the pseudogene TRBV3-2) to TRBJ2-5; D may be TRBD2 (6 bases). Trimming removed 4 bases at V and 2 bases at J, with 17 bases between. CDR3 length: 16 residues. In germline, CDR1 is LGHDT, CDR2 YNNKEL (reference sequence). CDR3 in DNA: TGTGCCAGCAGCCCTAATATAGGCGGGGAACAAGAGACCCAGTACTTC. It codes for CASSPNIGGEQETQYF.

The chain employs TRBV6-5 and TRBJ1-2; D unclear. This CDR3 is 12 amino acids long. V was clipped by 5 bases and J by 1 base, with 5 bases between them. CDR1 is MNHEY and CDR2 is SVGAGI in the germline V gene. The DNA of the CDR3 is TGTGCCAGCAGTAACAGTAACTATGGCTACACCTTC. It is translated as CASSNSNYGYTF.

V gene TRBV23-1 combines with J gene TRBJ1-2; D gene uncertain. TRBV23-1 is known as an ORF, though its function is uncertain. Trimming cost V 0 bases and J 8 bases, with 19 bases left between them. The CDR3 length is 16 residues. The CDR3 region is CASSQSGPRSGEGYTF. As DNA, the CDR3 is TGCGCCAGCAGTCAATCGGGCCCGCGTAGCGGTGAAGGCTACACCTTC.

This chain joins TRBV30 and TRBJ2-1; no definite D call. The germline V gene has CDR1 GTSNPN and CDR2 SVGIG (reference sequence). The CDR3 spans 16 residues. Trimming shortened V by 0 bases and J by 0 bases, and 12 bases separated the two germline ends. This CDR3 reads CAWSVVGPSSYNEQFF. The CDR3 DNA reads as TGTGCCTGGAGTGTTGTGGGCCCCAGCTCCTACAATGAGCAGTTCTTC.

The table lists this clone with a few counts. The chain couples TRBV3-1 (or the pseudogene TRBV3-2) to TRBJ2-5, with 7 positions matching TRBD2. V was clipped by 1 base and J by 5 bases; unmatched bases: 7. Germline CDR1 is LGHDT and CDR2 is YNNKEL (reference sequence). The CDR3 sequence is 15 residues long. In DNA, the CDR3 is TGTGCCAGCAGCCAAGCCCAGGACGGGGGGGAGACCCAGTACTTC. It specifies CASSQAQDGGETQYF.

The rearrangement links TRBV11-2 to TRBJ2-7, with TRBD1 as a possible D gene (5 bases). Germline loops: CDR1 SGHAT, CDR2 FQNNGV. With 4 bases removed from V and 2 bases from J, the gap between germline ends came to 18 bases. This CDR3 has 16 amino acids. In DNA, the CDR3 is TGTGCCAGCAGCTCCGACGTCCAAGGGGCACCCTACGAGCAGTACTTC. Its translation is CASSSDVQGAPYEQYF.

The chain couples TRBV10-3 to TRBJ1-5, with TRBD1 as a possible D gene (5 bases). Per germline, CDR1 ENHRY and CDR2 SYGVKD. V lost 11 bases and J 7 bases, leaving 18 bases between the germline ends. This CDR3 spans 13 amino acids. The CDR3 reads CAAGGYSDQPQHF. CDR3 in DNA: TGTGCCGCCGGGGGGTATTCCGACCAGCCCCAGCATTTT.

Worth noting for this clone: Other DNA sequences within the sample encode an identical CDR3. The chain recombines TRBV12-5 with TRBJ1-6; possible D gene TRBD1, 5 bases. Germline assignment: CDR1 LGHNT and CDR2 FRNRAP. V dropped 6 bases and J dropped 7 bases, with 13 bases sitting between them. The CDR3 sequence is 14 residues long. CDR3 region: CASGPDRLNSPLHF. The CDR3 bases are TGTGCTAGTGGCCCTGACAGATTGAATTCACCCCTCCACTTT.

V is TRBV6-5 and J is TRBJ1-1; D is unclear. With 0 bases removed from V and 2 bases from J, the gap between germline ends came to 13 bases. Germline CDR1 reads MNHEY; CDR2 reads SVGAGI. This CDR3 has 16 residues. The CDR3 loop is CASSYSILGRNTEAFF. The CDR3 bases are TGTGCCAGCAGTTACTCGATCCTGGGCAGAAACACTGAAGCTTTCTTT.

V and J are TRBV7-9 and TRBJ1-5, with 7 bases lining up with TRBD1. The germline V gene has CDR1 SEHNR and CDR2 FQNEAQ (reference sequence). CDR3 length equals 18 residues. After removal of 3 bases from V and 0 bases from J, the junction contained 11 bases not matched to a gene. The CDR3 sequence is CASSLGSQGFYSNQPQHF. The CDR3 DNA is TGTGCCAGCAGCTTGGGTTCACAGGGGTTCTATAGCAATCAGCCCCAGCATTTT. The full variable domain, completed using reference TRBV7-9 and TRBJ1-5, is DTGVSQNPRHKITKRGQNVTFRCDPISEHNRLYWYRQTLGQGPEFLTYFQNEAQLEKSRLLSDRFSAERPKGSFSTLEIQRTEQGDSAMYLCASSLGSQGFYSNQPQHFGDGTRLSIL.

The chain links TRBV5-1 to TRBJ2-3; D not resolved. V lost 3 bases and J 5 bases, leaving 13 bases between the germline ends. From germline, CDR1 is SGHRS and CDR2 YFSETQ. The CDR3 has 14 amino acids. The CDR3 is CASSSSSAQDTQYF. As DNA, the CDR3 is TGCGCCAGCAGCTCGAGTTCCGCCCAAGATACGCAGTATTTT.

J is TRBJ1-4 and V is TRBV15, with D unclear. V was cut by 1 base and J by 11 bases, with 11 bases left in between. The CDR3 sequence is 13 residues long. The germline gives CDR1 LNHNV, CDR2 YYDKDF (reference sequence). The CDR3 loop reads CATSRVPSTKLFF. The CDR3 DNA sequence: TGTGCCACCAGCAGAGTCCCCTCTACCAAACTGTTTTTT.

V usage is TRBV7-6 and J usage is TRBJ1-2; D is unclear. The CDR3 is 12 amino acids. V was pared by 5 bases and J by 0 bases, with 4 bases between. Germline-derived CDR1 and CDR2 are SGHVS and FNYEAQ. CDR3 bases: TGTGCCAGCAGCCCTTCTAACTATGGCTACACCTTC. It translates to CASSPSNYGYTF.

The chain carries TRBV27 and TRBJ2-2; 10 nucleotides line up with TRBD1. Germline V lookup: CDR1 MNHEY, CDR2 SMNVEV (reference sequence). The CDR3 extends over 14 amino acids. V gave up 5 bases and J gave up 5 bases; unmatched junction bases: 2. CDR3 DNA: TGTGCCAGCAGTCGACAGGGGGCTACCGGGGAGCTGTTTTTT. Protein product: CASSRQGATGELFF.